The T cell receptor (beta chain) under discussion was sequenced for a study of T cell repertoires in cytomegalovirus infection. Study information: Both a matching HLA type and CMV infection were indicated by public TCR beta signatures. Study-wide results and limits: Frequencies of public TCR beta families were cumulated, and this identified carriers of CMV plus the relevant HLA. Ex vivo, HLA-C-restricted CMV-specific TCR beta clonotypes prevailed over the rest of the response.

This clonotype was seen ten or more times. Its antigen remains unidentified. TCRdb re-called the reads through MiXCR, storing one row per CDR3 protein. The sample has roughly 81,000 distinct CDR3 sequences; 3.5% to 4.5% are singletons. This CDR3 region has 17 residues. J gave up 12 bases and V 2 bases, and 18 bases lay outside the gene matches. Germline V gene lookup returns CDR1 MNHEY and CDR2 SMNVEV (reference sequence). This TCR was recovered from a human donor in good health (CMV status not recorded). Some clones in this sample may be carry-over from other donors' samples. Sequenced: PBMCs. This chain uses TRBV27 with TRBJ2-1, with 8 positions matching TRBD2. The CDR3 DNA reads TGTGCCAGCAGTTTAAGTCTTCGGGAGGGCTTGGGGTTAGGGCAGTTCTTC. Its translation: CASSLSLREGLGLGQFF.